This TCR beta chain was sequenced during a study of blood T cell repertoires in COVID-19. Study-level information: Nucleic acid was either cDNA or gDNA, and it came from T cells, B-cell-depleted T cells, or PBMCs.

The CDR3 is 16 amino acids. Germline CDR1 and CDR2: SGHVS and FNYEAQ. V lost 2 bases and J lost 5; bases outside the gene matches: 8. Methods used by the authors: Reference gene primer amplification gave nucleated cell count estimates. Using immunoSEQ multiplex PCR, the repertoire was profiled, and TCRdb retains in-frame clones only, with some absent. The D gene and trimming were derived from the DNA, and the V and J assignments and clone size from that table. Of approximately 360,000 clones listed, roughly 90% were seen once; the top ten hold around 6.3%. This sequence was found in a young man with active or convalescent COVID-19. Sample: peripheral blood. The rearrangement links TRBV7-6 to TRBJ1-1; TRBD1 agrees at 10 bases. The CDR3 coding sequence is TGTGCCAGCAGCTTATCATTGACAGGGGGCTATACTGAAGCTTTCTTT. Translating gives CASSLSLTGGYTEAFF.